This passage covers 5 T cell receptor beta chains from one sample sequenced in a study of CDR3 diversity in severe acne. TCRdb used MiXCR to reprocess the PCR reads, holding one entry per CDR3 protein. The sample contains tens of thousands of distinct CDR3 sequences, under 65% of which appear only once. Sequenced input: blood. All receptors derive from a male donor in good health, without acne.

This clonotype was counted ten times or more. V gene TRBV11-2 combines with J gene TRBJ1-4; D is uncertain. The CDR3 contains 11 residues. V dropped 7 bases and J dropped 3 bases, with 3 bases sitting between them. Germline-derived CDR1 and CDR2 are SGHAT and FQNNGV. The CDR3 reads CASTANEKLFF. The CDR3 region has the DNA TGTGCCAGCACGGCTAATGAAAAACTGTTTTTT.

This chain joins TRBV2 and TRBJ1-5, with 7 nucleotides matching TRBD1. Per the germline V gene, CDR1 is SNHLY and CDR2 is FYNNEI. After removal of 7 bases from V and 2 bases from J, the junction contained 11 bases not matched to a gene. The CDR3 covers 16 residues. The CDR3 sequence is CASIPTQGEGNQPQHF. In DNA form, the CDR3 reads TGTGCCAGCATACCGACGCAGGGGGAGGGCAATCAGCCCCAGCATTTT.

V gene TRBV2 combines with J gene TRBJ2-7, with TRBD2 matching over 9 bases. The germline V gene encodes CDR1 SNHLY and CDR2 FYNNEI. The ends lost 4 bases at V and 0 bases at J; junction bases unmatched: 4. CDR3 length: 15 amino acids. The CDR3 DNA is TGTGCCAGCAGTGGAGATAGCGGGAGCTCCTACGAGCAGTACTTC. Protein product: CASSGDSGSSYEQYF. Full variable domain (remainder filled in from reference TRBV2 and TRBJ2-7): EPEVTQTPSHQVTQMGQEVILRCVPISNHLYFYWYRQILGQKVEFLVSFYNNEISEKSEIFDDQFSVERPDGSNFTLKIRSTKLEDSAMYFCASSGDSGSSYEQYFGPGTRLTVT.

The chain employs TRBV12-3 or TRBV12-4 and TRBJ2-7; 9 bases agree with TRBD2. Unmatched junction bases numbered 7, after V lost 6 bases and J lost 4 bases. This CDR3 comprises 14 residues. The CDR3, as DNA: TGTGCCAGCAGCGATAGCGGGAGAGGGTACGAGCAGTACTTC. Its translation: CASSDSGRGYEQYF.

This clonotype was observed a few times. This chain joins TRBV20-1 and TRBJ1-2; no reliable D call. The V end lost 7 bases, the J end lost 4 bases, and 19 bases lay between the germline ends. Germline CDR1 reads DFQATT; CDR2 reads SNEGSKA (reference sequence). This CDR3 is 14 amino acids long. This CDR3 is CSVRTGEWFYGYTF. The CDR3 bases are TGCAGTGTGAGGACGGGTGAATGGTTCTATGGCTACACCTTC.